These 8 T cell receptor beta chains share one sample of origin, sequenced in a study of T cells in Graves' hyperthyroidism and ophthalmopathy. TCR beta CDR3 sequences were amplified from RNA transcripts. The study used the HTBI primer set for a first-round RT-PCR of the TCR CDR3. TCRdb redid the calling of the multiplex PCR reads with MiXCR, one entry per CDR3 protein. This sample has approximately 510,000 distinct CDR3 sequences, with around 20% found just once. The material sequenced was blood. The receptors shown here come from a man between 18 and 35 years old with Graves' hyperthyroidism.

The rearrangement joins TRBV20-1 to TRBJ1-3; 8 bases are shared with TRBD1. The CDR3 has 14 amino acids. Germline V gene lookup returns CDR1 DFQATT and CDR2 SNEGSKA (reference sequence). The V gene end was trimmed by 3 bases and the J gene end by 4 bases; junction bases not matched to a gene: 5. CDR3 loop: CSARNRGSGNTIYF. CDR3 DNA: TGCAGTGCTAGGAACAGGGGGTCCGGAAACACCATATATTTT.

This chain links TRBV12-3 or TRBV12-4 with TRBJ2-5; the D is unclear. This CDR3 spans 16 amino acids. V lost 4 bases and J 3 bases, leaving 18 bases between the germline ends. The CDR3 loop is CASSSPFTGSEETQYF. CDR3 nucleotide sequence: TGTGCCAGCAGTTCCCCCTTTACTGGCAGTGAAGAGACCCAGTACTTC.

In its sample, this clonotype was seen a few times. V gene TRBV2 combines with J gene TRBJ2-2, with TRBD1 matching 12 bases. Per the germline V gene, CDR1 is SNHLY and CDR2 is FYNNEI. V was pared by 2 bases and J by 6 bases, with 1 base of the junction left unmatched. The CDR3 sequence is 15 residues long. The CDR3 region is CASSERDRGPGELFF. In DNA, the CDR3 is TGTGCCAGCAGTGAACGGGACAGGGGGCCCGGGGAGCTGTTTTTT.

This clonotype appeared a few times. The chain has TRBV3-1 and TRBJ1-2; maybe TRBD1 (5 bases). Looked up from germline, CDR1 is LGHDT and CDR2 is YNNKEL (reference sequence). V gave up 5 bases and J gave up 7 bases, with 11 bases separating them. There are 12 residues in the CDR3. The DNA for the CDR3 is TGTGCCAGCAGCAAGCGGGGCTTTGGCTACACCTTC. The encoded protein is CASSKRGFGYTF.

The chain recombines TRBV20-1 with TRBJ2-7, with TRBD1 matching over 9 bases. The CDR3 sequence is 14 residues long. CDR1 and CDR2 (germline): DFQATT, SNEGSKA (reference sequence). V dropped 6 bases and J dropped 9; count of bases not matched to a gene: 15. The CDR3 nucleotides are TGCAGTGCCGTGACAGGGGGTACGTCGGGATCGCAGTACTTC. Its translation is CSAVTGGTSGSQYF.

This clonotype was seen a handful of times. The J gene is TRBJ2-2, the V gene TRBV5-1; D unclear. CDR3 length equals 15 residues. Trimming stripped 1 base from V and 1 base from J, with 8 bases between. Germline values: CDR1 SGHRS, CDR2 YFSETQ. CDR3 loop: CASSLTEKNTGELFF. The CDR3 nucleotides read TGCGCCAGCAGCTTGACGGAAAAGAACACCGGGGAGCTGTTTTTT.

CDR3 sequence reads: CASSQGDRVSEAFF. The CDR3, as DNA: TGCGCCAGCAGCCAGGGGGACAGGGTCTCTGAAGCTTTCTTT. The chain is built from TRBV4-1 and TRBJ1-1; 9 bases agree with TRBD1. The CDR3 sequence is 14 residues long. Trimming took 3 bases from V and 6 from J; bases not matched to a gene: 5. CDR1 MGHRA and CDR2 YSYEKL come from the germline V gene.

The V call is TRBV9, the J call TRBJ1-2; D is unresolved. The CDR3 sequence is 11 residues long. Trimming left V 3 bases short and J 8 bases short, with 8 bases between. Germline V lookup: CDR1 SGDLS, CDR2 YYNGEE. The CDR3 region is CASSGRPGYTF. The CDR3 DNA follows: TGTGCCAGCAGCGGAAGGCCGGGCTACACCTTC.